Shown below are 11 T cell receptor beta chains from a single sample sequenced in a study of blood T cell repertoires in COVID-19. Assay: immunoSEQ multiplex PCR; the TCRdb copy retains only in-frame clones and omits some. The table records 300,000 to 400,000 clones, 87% of them present only once. Sequencing was carried out using peripheral blood. The receptor source for this set is a woman aged 45-65 years who had recovered from COVID-19.

V usage is TRBV2 and J usage is TRBJ2-5, with D possibly TRBD2 on 5 matching bases. This CDR3 has 13 amino acids. Trimming shortened V by 5 bases and J by 5 bases, and 12 bases separated the two germline ends. Per germline, CDR1 SNHLY and CDR2 FYNNEI. DNA for the CDR3: TGTGCCAGCAGTACGAATAGAGGGGAGACCCAGTACTTC. This encodes CASSTNRGETQYF.

This clone was seen once. The chain links TRBV15 to TRBJ2-1, with D maybe TRBD2 (6 bases). The CDR3 has 13 residues. V was clipped by 0 bases and J by 16 bases, with 16 bases between them. Germline assignment: CDR1 LNHNV and CDR2 YYDKDF (reference sequence). For the CDR3, the DNA is TGTGCCACCAGCAGAGATATTTCAGGACTAACCTTCTTC. Protein sequence: CATSRDISGLTFF.

This rearrangement joins TRBV18 to TRBJ1-1, with a tentative D call TRBD1 (5 bases). CDR1 and CDR2 (germline): KGHSH, LQKENI. V was clipped by 3 bases and J by 8 bases, with 13 bases between them. This CDR3 has 13 amino acids. The CDR3 DNA reads as TGTGCCAGCTCACCGGAAGGGGTATACGAAGCTTTCTTT. This gives the protein CASSPEGVYEAFF.

The chain recombines TRBV30 with TRBJ1-2; D is ambiguous. The CDR3 runs 18 residues. Trimming took off 2 bases at V and 8 bases at J, with 30 bases between the two ends. The V gene's germline CDR1 is GTSNPN and CDR2 SVGIG (reference sequence). The CDR3 DNA reads as TGTGCCTGGAGTCCCAGGACTGTACTTCGCTACCGGGGAAGGGGCTACACCTTC. It yields the protein CAWSPRTVLRYRGRGYTF.

The chain recombines TRBV7-2 with TRBJ2-2; TRBD1 is a possible D gene (5 bases). CDR1 and CDR2 (germline): SGHTA, FQGNSA. V was cut by 2 bases and J by 1 base, with 14 bases left in between. The CDR3 spans 17 residues. CDR3 residues: CASSLSGSLKNTGELFF. The CDR3 nucleotides are TGTGCCAGCAGCTTATCAGGGTCCCTGAAGAACACCGGGGAGCTGTTTTTT. Looking up the rest from reference TRBV7-2 and TRBJ2-2 gives the full variable domain: GAGVSQSPSNKVTEKGKDVELRCDPISGHTALYWYRQSLGQGLEFLIYFQGNSAPDKSGLPSDRFSAERTGGSVSTLTIQRTQQEDSAVYLCASSLSGSLKNTGELFFGEGSRLTVL.

V usage is TRBV15 and J usage is TRBJ2-7, with a possible D match to TRBD1 (6 bases). CDR3 length: 15 amino acids. The germline V and J ends were trimmed by 0 bases and 11 bases, with 20 bases remaining between them. Germline CDR1 and CDR2: LNHNV and YYDKDF (reference sequence). CDR3 in amino acids: CATSRDFRTESNKYF. The CDR3 region has the DNA TGTGCCACCAGCAGAGATTTCCGGACAGAGAGTAATAAGTACTTC.

This clone was recorded only once. The chain couples TRBV5-1 to TRBJ2-5; a possible D gene is TRBD2 (6 bases). Germline-derived CDR1 and CDR2 are SGHRS and YFSETQ. Trimming removed 6 bases at V and 2 bases at J, with 20 bases between. The CDR3 is 16 amino acids. In nucleotides, the CDR3 is TGCGCCAGCAATAGAGGTCAGCTAGCGTCACAAGAGACCCAGTACTTC. It is translated as CASNRGQLASQETQYF.

The chain combines TRBV4-1 with TRBJ1-3, with 11 bases matching TRBD1. Germline V lookup: CDR1 MGHRA, CDR2 YSYEKL. This CDR3 spans 16 amino acids. J gave up 4 bases and V 4 bases, and 6 bases lay outside the gene matches. CDR3 DNA sequence: TGCGCCAGCAGCCCGGGACAGGGGGAAATCGGAAACACCATATATTTT. This gives the protein CASSPGQGEIGNTIYF.

The chain is built from TRBV7-2 and TRBJ2-3; D may be TRBD1 (7 bases). V was cut by 2 bases and J by 1 base, with 13 bases left in between. This CDR3 comprises 16 residues. Germline CDR1 SGHTA, CDR2 FQGNSA. CDR3: CASSLTRDSRTDTQYF. DNA for the CDR3: TGTGCCAGCAGCTTAACGCGGGACAGCCGCACAGATACGCAGTATTTT.

V is TRBV7-6 and J is TRBJ2-3; TRBD2 aligns across 11 bases. From germline, CDR1 is SGHVS and CDR2 FNYEAQ. J was trimmed by 4 bases and V by 5 bases; bases with no gene match: 8. The length of the CDR3 is 16 residues. CDR3: CASSPHGLAGSDTQYF. For the CDR3, the DNA is TGTGCCAGCAGCCCCCACGGACTAGCGGGCTCAGATACGCAGTATTTT.

This chain uses TRBV7-2 with TRBJ2-1, with D unresolved. Trimming shortened V by 5 bases and J by 0 bases, and 11 bases separated the two germline ends. This CDR3 spans 15 amino acids. The germline V gene has CDR1 SGHTA and CDR2 FQGNSA. In nucleotides, the CDR3 is TGTGCCAGCAGCCTGACATCGAGCTCCTACAATGAGCAGTTCTTC. Residues: CASSLTSSSYNEQFF.